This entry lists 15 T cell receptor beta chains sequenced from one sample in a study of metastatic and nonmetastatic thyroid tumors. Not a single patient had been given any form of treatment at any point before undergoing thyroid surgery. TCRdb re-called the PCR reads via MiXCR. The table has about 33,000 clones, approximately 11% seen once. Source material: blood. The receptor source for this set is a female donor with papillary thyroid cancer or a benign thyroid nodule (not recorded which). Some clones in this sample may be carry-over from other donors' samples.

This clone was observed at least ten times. The CDR3 reads CASIPVSNTEAFF. The CDR3 DNA is TGTGCCAGTATTCCTGTCTCGAACACTGAAGCTTTCTTT. This chain connects TRBV19 to TRBJ1-1; D unresolved. Per germline, CDR1 LNHDA and CDR2 SQIVND (reference sequence). V shed 7 bases and J shed 1 base, with 10 bases lying between them. The CDR3 has 13 amino acids. The complete variable domain, with remaining parts taken from reference TRBV19 and TRBJ1-1, reads DGGITQSPKYLFRKEGQNVTLSCEQNLNHDAMYWYRQDPGQGLRLIYYSQIVNDFQKGDIAEGYSVSREKKESFPLTVTSAQKNPTAFYLCASIPVSNTEAFFGQGTRLTVV.

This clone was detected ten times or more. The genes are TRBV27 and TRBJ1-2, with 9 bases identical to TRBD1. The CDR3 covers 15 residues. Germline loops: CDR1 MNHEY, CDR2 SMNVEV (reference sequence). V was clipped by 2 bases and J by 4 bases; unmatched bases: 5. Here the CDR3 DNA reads TGTGCCAGCAGTTTAACAGGGGGCTTGGGCTATGGCTACACCTTC. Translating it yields CASSLTGGLGYGYTF.

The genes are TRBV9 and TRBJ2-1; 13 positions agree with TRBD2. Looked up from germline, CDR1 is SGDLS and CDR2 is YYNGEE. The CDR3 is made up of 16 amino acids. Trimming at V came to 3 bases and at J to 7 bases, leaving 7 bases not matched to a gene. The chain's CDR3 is CASSAAGTSGANEQFF. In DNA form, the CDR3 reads TGTGCCAGCAGCGCGGCCGGGACTAGCGGGGCTAATGAGCAGTTCTTC.

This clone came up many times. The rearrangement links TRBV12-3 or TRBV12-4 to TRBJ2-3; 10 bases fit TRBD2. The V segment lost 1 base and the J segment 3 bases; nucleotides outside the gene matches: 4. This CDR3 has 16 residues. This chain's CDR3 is CASSLGLAGATDTQYF. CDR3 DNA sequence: TGTGCCAGCAGTTTAGGGCTAGCGGGAGCTACAGATACGCAGTATTTT.

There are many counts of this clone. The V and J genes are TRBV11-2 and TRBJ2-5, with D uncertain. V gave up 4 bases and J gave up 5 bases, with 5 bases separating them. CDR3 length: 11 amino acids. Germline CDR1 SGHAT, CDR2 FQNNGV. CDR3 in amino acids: CASSSSETQYF. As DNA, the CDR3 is TGTGCCAGCAGCTCTAGTGAGACCCAGTACTTC.

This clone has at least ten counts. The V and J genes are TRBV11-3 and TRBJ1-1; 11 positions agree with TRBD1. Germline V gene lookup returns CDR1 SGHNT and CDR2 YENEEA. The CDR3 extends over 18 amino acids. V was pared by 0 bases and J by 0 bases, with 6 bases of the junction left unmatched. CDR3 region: CASSLEGTGGLVNTEAFF. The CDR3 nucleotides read TGTGCCAGCAGCTTAGAGGGGACAGGGGGATTAGTGAACACTGAAGCTTTCTTT.

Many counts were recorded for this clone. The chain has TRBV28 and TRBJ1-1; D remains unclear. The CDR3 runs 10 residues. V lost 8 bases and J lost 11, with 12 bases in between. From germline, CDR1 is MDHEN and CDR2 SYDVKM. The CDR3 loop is CASGSIGAFF. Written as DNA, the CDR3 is TGTGCCAGCGGGAGTATTGGTGCTTTCTTT.

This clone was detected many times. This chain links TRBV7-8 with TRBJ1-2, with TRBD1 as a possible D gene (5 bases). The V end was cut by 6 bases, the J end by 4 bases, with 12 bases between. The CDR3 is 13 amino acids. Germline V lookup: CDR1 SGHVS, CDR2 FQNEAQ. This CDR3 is CASSTTGPYGYTF. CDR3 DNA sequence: TGTGCCAGCAGTACAACGGGACCCTATGGCTACACCTTC.

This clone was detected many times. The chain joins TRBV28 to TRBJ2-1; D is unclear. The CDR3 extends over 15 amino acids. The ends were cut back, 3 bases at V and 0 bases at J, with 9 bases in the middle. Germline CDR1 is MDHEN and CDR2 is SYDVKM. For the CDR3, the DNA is TGTGCCAGCAGTTTGATCAGGAGCTCCTACAATGAGCAGTTCTTC. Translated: CASSLIRSSYNEQFF.

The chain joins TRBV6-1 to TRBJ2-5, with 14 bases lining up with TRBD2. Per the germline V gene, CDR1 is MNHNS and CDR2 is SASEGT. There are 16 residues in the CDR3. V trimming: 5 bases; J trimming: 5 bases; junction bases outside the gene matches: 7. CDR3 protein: CASSPGLAGGGETQYF. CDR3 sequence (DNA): TGTGCCAGCAGTCCTGGACTAGCGGGGGGCGGGGAGACCCAGTACTTC.

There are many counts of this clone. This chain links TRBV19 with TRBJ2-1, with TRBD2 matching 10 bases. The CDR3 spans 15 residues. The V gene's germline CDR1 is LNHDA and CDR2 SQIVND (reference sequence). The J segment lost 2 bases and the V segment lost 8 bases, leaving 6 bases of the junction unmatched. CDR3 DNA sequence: TGTGCCAGTGGTTCCGGGACTAGCGCCTACAATGAGCAGTTCTTC. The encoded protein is CASGSGTSAYNEQFF.

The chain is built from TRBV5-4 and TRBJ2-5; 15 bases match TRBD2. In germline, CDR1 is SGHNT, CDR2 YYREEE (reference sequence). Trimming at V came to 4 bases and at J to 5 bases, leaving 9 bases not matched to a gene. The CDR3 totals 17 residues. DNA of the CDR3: TGTGCCAGCAGCGTGGGACTAGCGGGAGGTGGAAGGGAGACCCAGTACTTC. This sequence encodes CASSVGLAGGGRETQYF.

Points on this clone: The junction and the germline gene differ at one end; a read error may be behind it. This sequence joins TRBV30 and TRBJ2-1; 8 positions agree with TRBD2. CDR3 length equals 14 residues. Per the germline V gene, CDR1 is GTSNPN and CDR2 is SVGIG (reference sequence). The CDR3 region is CAQEVLAGINERFF. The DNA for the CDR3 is TGTGCTCAGGAAGTTCTAGCGGGTATCAATGAGCGGTTCTTC. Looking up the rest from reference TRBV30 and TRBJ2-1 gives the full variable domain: SQTIHQWPATLVQPVGSPLSLECTVEGTSNPNLYWYRQAAGRGLQLLFYSVGIGQISSEVPQNLSASRPQDRQFILSSKKLLLSDSGFYLCAQEVLAGINERFFGPGTRLTVL.

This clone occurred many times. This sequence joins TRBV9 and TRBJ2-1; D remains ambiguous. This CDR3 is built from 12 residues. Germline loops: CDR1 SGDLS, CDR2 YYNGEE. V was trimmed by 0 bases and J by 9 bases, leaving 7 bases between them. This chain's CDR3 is CASSVEDGEQFF. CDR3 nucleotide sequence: TGTGCCAGCAGCGTAGAGGATGGTGAGCAGTTCTTC.

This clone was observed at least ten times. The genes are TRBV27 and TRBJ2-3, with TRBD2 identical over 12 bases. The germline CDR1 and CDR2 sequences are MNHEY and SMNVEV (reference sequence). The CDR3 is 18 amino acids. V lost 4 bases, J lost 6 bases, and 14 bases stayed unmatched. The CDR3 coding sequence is TGTGCCAGCAGTTGGGACCTTGGGCTAGCGGGAGGGCCGGATACGCAGTATTTT. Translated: CASSWDLGLAGGPDTQYF.